This TCR beta chain was documented in a study of T cell repertoires in cytomegalovirus infection. Overall study: Selected CMV epitopes included recently identified HLA-C-restricted ones as well as well-studied HLA-B-restricted ones.

TCRdb independently ran MiXCR on the reads; one entry per CDR3 protein. The data hold approximately 770,000 distinct CDR3 sequences, with almost 30% observed a single time. Germline CDR1 is MRHNA and CDR2 is SNTAGT. The CDR3 is 13 amino acids. The ends were cut back, 4 bases at V and 7 bases at J, with 13 bases in the middle. Details on this clonotype: Its matching antigen is unknown.

The chain recombines TRBV6-4 with TRBJ1-2; D remains ambiguous. This TCR was recovered from a human donor in good health (CMV status not recorded). Some clones in this sample may be carry-over from other donors' samples. Specimen: cultured CD8+ T cells from PBMCs, collected from culture after CMV antigen stimulation. CDR3 sequence: CASSGHGRFGYTF. DNA of the CDR3: TGTGCCAGCAGTGGTCACGGGCGATTTGGCTACACCTTC.